Judged by abundance, the clone carrying this T cell receptor beta chain is large (0.1 to 1%). Its antigen is unidentified. The sample belongs to a study of spatial heterogeneity in lung cancer. In TCRdb, the 5' RACE reads were re-called with MiXCR into one record per CDR3 protein. In the table there are around 4,000 distinct CDR3 sequences, around 8% of which are singletons. Described time point: sample taken at primary tumor resection. Whole RNA, which was extracted from tumor, nontumor lung tissue or frozen PBMC, was sequenced without any cell sorting. Whole-study results and caveats: It was found that expanded intratumoral alpha and beta TCR counts tracked tumor mutation counts. Ubiquitous nonsynonymous mutations were tracked by counts of ubiquitous expanded TCRs, and regional ones by counts of regional expanded TCRs.

The length of the CDR3 is 14 residues. Trimming removed 1 base from V and 6 bases from J, with 13 bases in between. Looked up from germline, CDR1 is SGHTA and CDR2 is FQGNSA. The clonotype comes from a male donor with early-stage non-small cell lung cancer. The J gene is TRBJ2-7, the V gene TRBV7-2, with D perhaps matching TRBD2 (6 bases). This specimen consisted of lung tumor tissue, obtained at surgery. In nucleotides, the CDR3 is TGTGCCAGCAGCTTAGACCCCGGGGGATTCGAGCAGTACTTC. Encoded protein: CASSLDPGGFEQYF.